Shown below are 11 T cell receptor beta chains from a single sample sequenced in a study of cytomegalovirus exposure and HLA in healthy donors. PCR primers comprised 60 Vbeta and 13 Jbeta primers. This table comes from immunoSEQ multiplex PCR, and its TCRdb copy is limited to in-frame clones, with some not included. The data hold under 200,000 clones, with less than 80% observed a single time. The sequenced sample consisted of PBMCs. The receptor source for this set is a woman aged 40-49 years in good health and CMV-seronegative.

CDR3 loop: CASSRQGFYEQYF. CDR3 nucleotides: TGTGCCAGCAGTCGACAGGGATTCTACGAGCAGTACTTC. The J gene is TRBJ2-7, the V gene TRBV27, with 7 bases fitting TRBD1. Germline V CDR1 and CDR2: MNHEY, SMNVEV (reference sequence). CDR3 size: 13 residues. Trimming removed 5 bases from V and 3 bases from J; junction bases left unmatched: 4.

The chain has TRBV7-3 and TRBJ2-7; 11 nucleotides align to TRBD2. With 1 base clipped from V and 2 bases from J, the junction kept 4 bases outside the gene matches. Germline V gene lookup returns CDR1 SGHTA and CDR2 FQGTGA. This CDR3 contains 16 residues. CDR3 DNA: TGTGCCAGCAGCTTAAGCTCACTAGCGGGGGCCTACGAGCAGTACTTC. Protein: CASSLSSLAGAYEQYF. The full variable domain, completed using reference TRBV7-3 and TRBJ2-7, is GAGVSQTPSNKVTEKGKYVELRCDPISGHTALYWYRQSLGQGPEFLIYFQGTGAADDSGLPNDRFFAVRPEGSVSTLKIQRTERGDSAVYLCASSLSSLAGAYEQYFGPGTRLTVT.

The genes are TRBV29-1 and TRBJ2-1, with D possibly being TRBD2 (6 bases). The germline CDR1 and CDR2 sequences are SQVTM and ANQGSEA. V gave up 6 bases and J gave up 16 bases, with 19 bases separating them. The CDR3 is 11 amino acids. The CDR3 sequence is CSVLRDSRAFF. CDR3 coding DNA: TGCAGCGTACTCCGGGACTCCCGCGCCTTCTTC.

The rearrangement uses TRBV7-2 and TRBJ2-3, with D perhaps TRBD2 (6 bases). The CDR3 runs 15 residues. Trimming left V 0 bases short and J 2 bases short, with 9 bases between. CDR1 and CDR2 (germline): SGHTA, FQGNSA. CDR3 sequence: CASSLAGGITDTQYF. The DNA of the CDR3 is TGTGCCAGCAGCTTAGCGGGGGGAATCACAGATACGCAGTATTTT.

This chain uses TRBV28 with TRBJ1-5, with TRBD1 identical over 7 bases. After removal of 10 bases from V and 1 base from J, the junction contained 4 bases not matched to a gene. This CDR3 is built from 13 residues. Germline V gene lookup returns CDR1 MDHEN and CDR2 SYDVKM. The CDR3 region is CATHRGSNQPQHF. CDR3 in DNA: TGTGCCACCCACAGGGGCAGCAATCAGCCCCAGCATTTT.

The chain employs TRBV2 and TRBJ1-1; D gene ambiguous. Germline loops: CDR1 SNHLY, CDR2 FYNNEI. This CDR3 is built from 14 residues. V dropped 4 bases and J dropped 5 bases, with 14 bases sitting between them. The CDR3 bases are TGTGCCAGCAGTGTTGAGGGAGTCGCAACTGAAGCTTTCTTT. Protein product: CASSVEGVATEAFF.

V gene TRBV11-2 combines with J gene TRBJ2-7; TRBD2 matches at 9 bases. The CDR3 runs to 18 residues. The trim removed 5 bases at V and 7 bases at J, leaving 21 bases unmatched. Germline CDR1 is SGHAT and CDR2 is FQNNGV. CDR3 residues: CASSPRTSASHSGGEQYF. The CDR3 DNA is TGTGCCAGCAGCCCTCGGACTAGCGCGAGTCATTCGGGCGGGGAGCAGTACTTC. The full variable domain, its missing parts supplied by reference TRBV11-2 and TRBJ2-7, is EAGVAQSPRYKIIEKRQSVAFWCNPISGHATLYWYQQILGQGPKLLIQFQNNGVVDDSQLPKDRFSAERLKGVDSTLKIQPAKLEDSAVYLCASSPRTSASHSGGEQYFGPGTRLTVT.

This sequence joins TRBV25-1 and TRBJ1-4; maybe TRBD1 (5 bases). Germline assignment: CDR1 MGHDK and CDR2 SYGVNS. The CDR3 is made up of 15 amino acids. V lost 0 bases, J lost 4 bases, and 9 bases lay in between. Written as DNA, the CDR3 is TGTGCCAGCAGTGAATATAGGGGCGTTAATGAAAAACTGTTTTTT. As protein: CASSEYRGVNEKLFF. Filled out from reference TRBV25-1 and TRBJ1-4, the complete variable domain reads EADIYQTPRYLVIGTGKKITLECSQTMGHDKMYWYQQDPGMELHLIHYSYGVNSTEKGDLSSESTVSRIRTEHFPLTLESARPSHTSQYLCASSEYRGVNEKLFFGSGTQLSVL.

The V call is TRBV6-5, the J call TRBJ2-7, with D perhaps TRBD2 (7 bases). Per the germline V gene, CDR1 is MNHEY and CDR2 is SVGAGI. The CDR3 extends over 13 amino acids. V lost 6 bases to trimming and J lost 6 bases, with 15 bases between them. CDR3 DNA: TGTGCCAGCAGCCCCCATGGGGGGGCCGAGCAGTACTTC. This codes for CASSPHGGAEQYF.

The rearrangement uses TRBV4-3 and TRBJ2-1; D might be TRBD2 (6 bases). The CDR3 extends over 14 amino acids. The germline CDR1 and CDR2 sequences are LGHNA and YSLEER. The ends were cut back, 1 base at V and 9 bases at J, with 13 bases in the middle. The CDR3 reads CASSQVLAGSEQFF. The CDR3 DNA is TGCGCCAGCAGCCAAGTGCTGGCGGGAAGTGAGCAGTTCTTC.

The chain combines TRBV5-1 with TRBJ1-3, with 7 bases lining up with TRBD1. This CDR3 has 18 amino acids. CDR1 is SGHRS, CDR2 YFSETQ, per germline. Germline trimming cut 2 bases from V and 0 bases from J; bases unmatched to any gene: 11. The CDR3 is CASSLVGGLLGSGNTIYF. Written as DNA, the CDR3 is TGCGCCAGCAGCTTAGTAGGGGGCCTCCTCGGCTCTGGAAACACCATATATTTT.